Listed here are 25 T cell receptor beta chains from one sample, sequenced in a study of blood T cell repertoires in COVID-19 (dated by TCRdb to 2020 to 2022). The protocol used for the library was the immunoSEQ multiplex PCR assay. Here the immuneACCESS table is served through TCRdb, limited to in-frame sequences with V and J called. Missing clones are a known gap in these copies; in checked studies unresolved V genes cover under half, and the rest lacks a known reason. The sample data list about 140,000 clones, and 70% to 85% of these were observed just once. 8% to 10% of the sample comes from the top ten. Material for sequencing was peripheral blood. The receptors were gathered from a woman of 80 years or more in a cohort sampled during active or convalescent COVID-19.

The chain recombines TRBV20-1 with TRBJ1-1; TRBD1 might be the D (5 bases). V lost 3 bases and J lost 1, with 15 bases in between. Germline-derived CDR1 and CDR2 are DFQATT and SNEGSKA (reference sequence). The CDR3 covers 15 residues. Here the CDR3 DNA reads TGCAGTGCTAGTTGGGCAGGGCTGGGGAACACTGAAGCTTTCTTT. Its translation is CSASWAGLGNTEAFF.

The rearrangement uses TRBV5-5 and TRBJ1-6; 8 bases fit TRBD1. Germline CDR1 and CDR2: SGHKS and YYEKEE (reference sequence). This CDR3 is built from 15 residues. V gave up 4 bases and J gave up 10 bases; unmatched junction bases: 10. The CDR3 nucleotides are TGTGCCAGCAGCACCGAGGACAGGGAGGGCTCACCCCTCCACTTT. Protein product: CASSTEDREGSPLHF.

This clone was seen a few times. V and J are TRBV5-4 and TRBJ2-2, with D perhaps matching TRBD1 (6 bases). Germline lookup yields CDR1 SGHNT and CDR2 YYREEE (reference sequence). The V gene lost 7 bases and the J gene lost 0 bases, with 13 bases spanning the gap. CDR3 length equals 15 residues. The chain's CDR3 is CASCPDSSNTGELFF. CDR3 DNA sequence: TGTGCCAGCTGTCCGGACAGCTCGAACACCGGGGAGCTGTTTTTT.

In this sample, this clone turned up once. The chain links TRBV5-6 to TRBJ1-1; TRBD1 matches at 8 bases. This CDR3 is 15 amino acids long. CDR1 is SGHDT and CDR2 is YYEEEE in the germline V gene. Trimming at V came to 4 bases and at J to 3 bases, leaving 8 bases not matched to a gene. CDR3 sequence (DNA): TGTGCCAGCAGCAGAGGGACAGGTGGGGACACTGAAGCTTTCTTT. It specifies CASSRGTGGDTEAFF.

V usage is TRBV19 and J usage is TRBJ1-2, with D hard to call. The germline V gene encodes CDR1 LNHDA and CDR2 SQIVND (reference sequence). With 6 bases removed from V and 3 bases from J, the gap between germline ends came to 14 bases. This CDR3 is built from 14 residues. CDR3 in DNA: TGTGCCAGTAGCCCCCAGGCCTGGGACTATGGCTACACCTTC. This codes for CASSPQAWDYGYTF.

The chain links TRBV18 to TRBJ2-4, with TRBD2 identical over 7 bases. This CDR3 contains 18 residues. Germline values: CDR1 KGHSH, CDR2 LQKENI. Unmatched junction bases numbered 17, after V lost 2 bases and J lost 7 bases. In nucleotides, the CDR3 is TGTGCCAGCTCACCAAAAGCCGCAAGCAGGACTAGTCAGAACATTCAGTACTTC. This translates into CASSPKAASRTSQNIQYF.

The chain carries TRBV9 and TRBJ1-4; TRBD1 aligns across 7 bases. V was clipped by 0 bases and J by 7 bases; unmatched bases: 6. This CDR3 has 15 residues. Germline loops: CDR1 SGDLS, CDR2 YYNGEE. CDR3 nucleotide sequence: TGTGCCAGCAGCGTAGCGGGACAGTCGGGTGAAAAACTGTTTTTT. It specifies CASSVAGQSGEKLFF.

The rearrangement uses TRBV2 and TRBJ1-2; possible D gene TRBD1, 6 bases. The CDR3 length is 13 residues. CDR1 and CDR2 (germline): SNHLY, FYNNEI. V was pared by 2 bases and J by 8 bases, with 12 bases between. The CDR3 DNA is TGTGCCAGCAGTGAAAGGACAGTCCCCGGCTACACCTTC. It is translated as CASSERTVPGYTF.

The gene calls are TRBV14 and TRBJ2-2, with D tentatively TRBD2 (5 bases). The CDR3 consists of 16 residues. V was pared by 3 bases and J by 5 bases, with 16 bases between. Looked up from germline, CDR1 is SGHDN and CDR2 is FVKESK. CDR3 sequence reads: CASSHATERETGELFF. Written as DNA, the CDR3 is TGTGCCAGCAGCCATGCTACAGAGAGGGAGACCGGGGAGCTGTTTTTT.

The CDR3 DNA sequence: TGCGCCAGCGGCCTCCGGGCGGGGGCGGCTGAAAAACTGTTTTTT. Protein: CASGLRAGAAEKLFF. The chain joins TRBV5-1 to TRBJ1-4; possibly TRBD1 for D (6 bases). CDR3 size: 15 residues. Germline V gives CDR1 SGHRS, CDR2 YFSETQ. V was trimmed by 7 bases and J by 7 bases, leaving 20 bases between them.

This clone was observed once. The same CDR3 can be traced to other DNA sequences in this sample. This chain links TRBV5-1 with TRBJ2-5, with 8 positions matching TRBD2. The ends lost 0 bases at V and 4 bases at J; junction bases unmatched: 2. Germline loops: CDR1 SGHRS, CDR2 YFSETQ. This CDR3 is built from 14 residues. CDR3 in DNA: TGCGCCAGCAGCTTGGCCCTAGCGGGAGAGACCCAGTACTTC. This gives the protein CASSLALAGETQYF. Complete variable domain (other parts from reference TRBV5-1 and TRBJ2-5): KAGVTQTPRYLIKTRGQQVTLSCSPISGHRSVSWYQQTPGQGLQFLFEYFSETQRNKGNFPGRFSGRQFSNSRSEMNVSTLELGDSALYLCASSLALAGETQYFGPGTRLLVL.

This CDR3 reads CASSIDYLAASGVRADTQYF. CDR3 sequence (DNA): TGTGCCAGTAGTATAGATTATCTCGCGGCTAGCGGGGTTCGCGCAGATACGCAGTATTTT. J is TRBJ2-3 and V is TRBV19; TRBD2 agrees at 9 bases. J lost 4 bases, V lost 0 bases, and 17 bases had no gene match. Germline CDR1 LNHDA, CDR2 SQIVND (reference sequence). The CDR3 spans 20 residues. Together with reference TRBV19 and TRBJ2-3, the CDR3 gives the full variable domain: DGGITQSPKYLFRKEGQNVTLSCEQNLNHDAMYWYRQDPGQGLRLIYYSQIVNDFQKGDIAEGYSVSREKKESFPLTVTSAQKNPTAFYLCASSIDYLAASGVRADTQYFGPGTRLTVL.

This clone appeared a few times. J is TRBJ1-2 and V is TRBV7-9; tentatively, D is TRBD1 (5 bases). The CDR3 has 14 residues. V gave up 1 base and J gave up 6 bases, with 12 bases separating them. Germline-derived CDR1 and CDR2 are SEHNR and FQNEAQ (reference sequence). CDR3 loop: CASSLGRAGHGYTF. CDR3 coding DNA: TGTGCCAGCAGCTTAGGCAGGGCTGGGCATGGCTACACCTTC.

This clone was recorded only once. This chain joins TRBV7-8 and TRBJ2-3, with 12 bases that match TRBD2. From germline, CDR1 is SGHVS and CDR2 FQNEAQ. This CDR3 has 16 amino acids. Trimming took 5 bases from V and 1 from J; bases not matched to a gene: 4. The CDR3 here is CASSRGLAGRTDTQYF. In DNA, the CDR3 is TGTGCCAGCAGCCGAGGACTAGCGGGACGCACAGATACGCAGTATTTT.

The rearrangement joins TRBV18 to TRBJ1-4; D may be TRBD1 (5 bases). CDR3 length equals 15 residues. The germline V gene has CDR1 KGHSH and CDR2 LQKENI. The V end lost 0 bases, the J end lost 4 bases, and 9 bases lay between the germline ends. The CDR3 DNA reads as TGTGCCAGCTCACCACCAGGAAGGGGTAATGAAAAACTGTTTTTT. It encodes CASSPPGRGNEKLFF.

This clone was seen at least ten times. The chain carries TRBV2 and TRBJ2-5; D may be TRBD2 (5 bases). Trimming removed 3 bases from V and 5 bases from J, with 13 bases in between. The germline V gene has CDR1 SNHLY and CDR2 FYNNEI. The CDR3 runs to 14 residues. The CDR3 DNA sequence: TGTGCCAGCAGTGAGCAAGCGCGGGCGGAGACCCAGTACTTC. It is translated as CASSEQARAETQYF.

The chain links TRBV6-6 to TRBJ1-5; D possibly corresponds to TRBD1 (6 bases). Deletions cut 6 bases from V and 3 bases from J, with 18 bases between. CDR3 length: 16 amino acids. Germline V CDR1 and CDR2: MNHNY, SVGAGI (reference sequence). Here the CDR3 reads CASSVRSRGFNQPQHF. The CDR3 DNA reads as TGTGCCAGCAGCGTGCGCTCCAGGGGTTTCAATCAGCCCCAGCATTTT.

This chain links TRBV30 with TRBJ2-3, with 13 bases matching TRBD2. The germline V gene encodes CDR1 GTSNPN and CDR2 SVGIG (reference sequence). The CDR3 is 16 amino acids. V shed 2 bases and J 1 base; nucleotides not matched to a gene: 3. The CDR3 nucleotides are TGTGCCTGGAGTCCAGGACTAGCGGGGGGCACAGATACGCAGTATTTT. Protein product: CAWSPGLAGGTDTQYF.

The chain links TRBV6-6 to TRBJ1-1; unclear D gene. Trimming removed 6 bases at V and 11 bases at J, with 19 bases between. Germline CDR1 reads MNHNY; CDR2 reads SVGAGI (reference sequence). The CDR3 contains 13 residues. The CDR3 bases are TGTGCCAGCAGGCAAGGTGAGGGTTCAGTGGCTTTCTTT. It yields the protein CASRQGEGSVAFF.

V is TRBV30 and J is TRBJ1-3; D uncertain. With 8 bases removed from V and 1 base from J, the gap between germline ends came to 15 bases. Germline V gene data show CDR1 as GTSNPN and CDR2 as SVGIG (reference sequence). The CDR3 is 14 residues long. Here the CDR3 reads CATPGRGSGNTIYF. CDR3 in DNA: TGTGCCACCCCAGGTCGGGGTTCTGGAAACACCATATATTTT.

The chain employs TRBV7-2 and TRBJ1-4; unclear D gene. Germline CDR1 reads SGHTA; CDR2 reads FQGNSA. The CDR3 consists of 17 residues. V shed 1 base and J shed 7 bases, with 19 bases lying between them. This CDR3 reads CASSLEGLGSGGEKLFF. In nucleotides, the CDR3 is TGTGCCAGCAGCTTAGAAGGGTTGGGTAGCGGCGGTGAAAAACTGTTTTTT.

The rearrangement uses TRBV4-1 and TRBJ2-2; the match to TRBD1 covers 9 bases. The length of the CDR3 is 17 residues. CDR1 and CDR2 from the germline V gene are MGHRA and YSYEKL. The trim removed 5 bases at V and 7 bases at J, leaving 14 bases unmatched. The CDR3 here is CASSFGSGTGLSGELFF. CDR3 nucleotide sequence: TGCGCCAGCAGCTTCGGGTCCGGGACAGGGCTTAGCGGGGAGCTGTTTTTT.

This chain links TRBV7-3 with TRBJ1-6; perhaps TRBD1 as D (5 bases). V was shortened by 5 bases and J by 7 bases, with 15 bases between the two germline ends. The CDR3 loop spans 15 amino acids. The V gene's germline CDR1 is SGHTA and CDR2 FQGTGA. CDR3 loop: CASSRGVRQNSPLHF. In nucleotides, the CDR3 is TGTGCCAGCAGCCGGGGGGTGCGCCAGAATTCACCCCTCCACTTT.

This clone appeared a few times. The rearrangement links TRBV5-1 to TRBJ1-3; unclear D gene. From germline, CDR1 is SGHRS and CDR2 YFSETQ. The CDR3 covers 14 residues. V was shortened by 6 bases and J by 0 bases, with 10 bases between the two germline ends. The CDR3 DNA is TGCGCCAGCATGAGGGATCCCTCTGGAAACACCATATATTTT. Its translation is CASMRDPSGNTIYF.

This sequence joins TRBV5-4 and TRBJ2-7, with D hard to call. Germline assignment: CDR1 SGHNT and CDR2 YYREEE (reference sequence). CDR3 length: 13 amino acids. With 4 bases removed from V and 5 bases from J, the gap between germline ends came to 13 bases. The CDR3 here is CASSLNLEDEQYF. CDR3 DNA: TGTGCCAGCAGCCTGAATCTTGAGGACGAGCAGTACTTC.